This TCR beta chain was documented in a study of response to subunit inactivated influenza vaccine (dated 2018 in TCRdb). For the wider study: Deep quantitative profiling of the T cell receptor repertoire was used in the study to follow responses to a trivalent subunit inactivated influenza vaccine.

The CDR3, from cysteine to phenylalanine, totals 14 residues. Only the CDR3 part of the read is kept: 42 bases, read in frame from the first base. The germline V gene supplies CDR1 MNHNS and CDR2 SASEGT. The V end loses 6 bases and the J end loses 4 bases, and a stretch of 14 bases separates them. The library relied on RT-PCR. This sample was sequenced with an Illumina HiSeq 2500. TCRdb took the public reads, trimmed them with fastp at Q25, ran MiXCR for clone calling and kept in-frame beta chains. Each entry merges the rows of one CDR3 protein and shows their most common DNA and genes. In this sample the table shows about 480,000 distinct CDR3 sequences, 25% of which occur a single time. In total, the top ten clones hold under 2.5% of the sample. Comment on this clonotype: The antigen it binds to is not known. The record has no base qualities; no much larger clone is one base away.

The investigation overall reported the following: The authors proposed that each seasonal influenza vaccination may bring in only a limited number of new T cells.

The specimen was CD4+ T cells sorted from PBMCs, collected around 5 days after vaccination. The receptor comes from a man aged 45-65 years who received an inactivated influenza vaccine. Donor details come from another sample of the same person, matched by shared clones. The chain links TRBV6-1 with TRBJ2-3; the D segment is perhaps TRBD1 or TRBD2, each sharing 5 matched bases. The sequenced DNA: TGTGCCAGCAGATGGGGGTCAGTTGCAGATACGCAGTATTTT. It translates as CASRWGSVADTQYF.